The 20 T cell receptor beta chains below were found in one sample sequenced in a study of CXCR3-negative and CXCR3-positive naive CD8 T cells. Study-wide results and limits: Naive cells with CXCR3 showed TRB CDR3s that were more hydrophobic than those in CXCR3-negative naive cells.

Libraries were UMI-labeled 5' RACE TRB cDNA. TCRdb re-analyzed the 5' RACE reads; it lists each CDR3 protein once, without DNA. This listing includes under 70,000 distinct CDR3 sequences. Antigen specificity for these receptors is unknown. The sequencing sample was made of naive CXCR3+ CD8+ T cells from blood. Indicated subset: CD45RO-CCR7+CD27+CD95- naive CD8+ T cells expressing CXCR3 (TNR3+). These TCRs come from a human donor in good health. Some clones in this sample may be carry-over from other donors' samples.

J is TRBJ2-1 and V is TRBV5-1; as DNA is missing, the TRBD2 call by TCRdb cannot be tested. This CDR3 has 19 residues. Germline CDR1 reads SGHRS; CDR2 reads YFSETQ. CDR3 region: CASSLKTSRVMGSYNEQFF.

The rearrangement uses TRBV6-2 or TRBV6-3 and TRBJ1-1. Germline V CDR1 and CDR2: MNHEY, SVGEGT. The CDR3 has 14 residues. CDR3: CASTLANLNTEAFF.

This clonotype is medium-sized by frequency. This rearrangement joins TRBV12-5 to TRBJ2-3. Germline V CDR1 and CDR2: LGHNT, FRNRAP. This CDR3 has 15 residues. CDR3 loop: CASGSDSLSADTQYF.

This sequence joins TRBV6-4 and TRBJ2-7. Germline V CDR1 and CDR2: MRHNA, SNTAGT. CDR3 length: 11 residues. CDR3 loop: CASSDGSEQYF.

This rearrangement joins TRBV7-8 to TRBJ2-4; TCRdb outputs TRBD2, but without DNA this stays unchecked. CDR1 and CDR2 (germline): SGHVS, FQNEAQ. This CDR3 is built from 16 residues. CDR3 loop: CASSGPLAGGENIQYF.

The chain couples TRBV21-1 to TRBJ2-7; lacking DNA, the TRBD2 call made by TCRdb goes unchecked. TRBV21-1 represents a pseudogene. The CDR3 has 14 amino acids. CDR3 region: CASSPRTSVGEQYF.

The chain uses TRBV9 and TRBJ1-6; checking the TCRdb D call of TRBD1 is not possible without DNA. The CDR3 length is 14 residues. Per germline, CDR1 SGDLS and CDR2 YYNGEE. The CDR3: CASSEGQMNSPLHF.

This chain joins TRBV27 and TRBJ2-1; no DNA is available, so the TRBD1 call from TCRdb remains unchecked. CDR3 length equals 21 residues. Germline assignment: CDR1 MNHEY and CDR2 SMNVEV (reference sequence). This CDR3 is CASSLPPPVNAGTGGYWEQFF.

V usage is TRBV29-1 and J usage is TRBJ2-5; there is no DNA to check the TCRdb D call of TRBD2. The CDR3 loop spans 18 amino acids. Germline V lookup: CDR1 SQVTM, CDR2 ANQGSEA. The CDR3 loop is CSVETVTSGGPYQETQYF.

This chain links TRBV7-9 with TRBJ1-1. From germline, CDR1 is SEHNR and CDR2 FQNEAQ (reference sequence). This CDR3 is 15 amino acids long. This CDR3 is CASSFRQIPYTEAFF. Drawing the rest from reference TRBV7-9 and TRBJ1-1, the complete variable domain is DTGVSQNPRHKITKRGQNVTFRCDPISEHNRLYWYRQTLGQGPEFLTYFQNEAQLEKSRLLSDRFSAERPKGSFSTLEIQRTEQGDSAMYLCASSFRQIPYTEAFFGQGTRLTVV.

The V gene is TRBV12-3 or TRBV12-4, the J gene TRBJ2-4; TCRdb returns TRBD1, unconfirmable since there is no DNA. This CDR3 comprises 15 residues. CDR3 loop: CASSIRQGEKNIQYF.

The chain is built from TRBV29-1 and TRBJ2-2. Germline V lookup: CDR1 SQVTM, CDR2 ANQGSEA. There are 13 residues in the CDR3. The CDR3 is CSGTGPNTGELFF.

The genes are TRBV5-1 and TRBJ2-1; TCRdb's D call of TRBD2 is untestable without DNA. The CDR3 runs 16 residues. Germline V CDR1 and CDR2: SGHRS, YFSETQ. The CDR3 sequence is CASSPFGTSSYNEQFF.

Measured by frequency, this clonotype is medium-sized. The J gene is TRBJ2-7, the V gene TRBV20-1; TCRdb's D gene call, TRBD1, goes unchecked for lack of DNA. Looked up from germline, CDR1 is DFQATT and CDR2 is SNEGSKA (reference sequence). The CDR3 consists of 14 residues. The chain's CDR3 is CSASPPRDSYEQYF.

The chain carries TRBV28 and TRBJ2-5; TCRdb's D call of TRBD1 is untestable without DNA. The CDR3 is 18 residues long. Germline V gene lookup returns CDR1 MDHEN and CDR2 SYDVKM. The CDR3 protein is CASSLADGGTEYQETQYF.

The chain joins TRBV19 to TRBJ2-1; TCRdb selects TRBD1, and the lack of DNA leaves this call unchecked. The germline gives CDR1 LNHDA, CDR2 SQIVND (reference sequence). This CDR3 comprises 13 residues. This CDR3 is CASARPGAGEQFF.

The V call is TRBV29-1, the J call TRBJ1-2; the TCRdb call, TRBD1, lacks DNA for checking. This CDR3 region has 14 residues. Germline V lookup: CDR1 SQVTM, CDR2 ANQGSEA. CDR3 in amino acids: CSVDDRGADYGYTF.

The rearrangement joins TRBV29-1 to TRBJ2-7. The germline V gene encodes CDR1 SQVTM and CDR2 ANQGSEA. This CDR3 has 13 residues. CDR3 in amino acids: CSVVTPSSYEQYF.

The chain links TRBV29-1 to TRBJ2-2; TCRdb reports TRBD2, a call that lacks DNA to check it against. Germline assignment: CDR1 SQVTM and CDR2 ANQGSEA. The CDR3 consists of 21 residues. CDR3 in amino acids: CSVSAEGLAGGSFSNTGELFF.

The chain employs TRBV7-9 and TRBJ2-7; TCRdb proposes TRBD1, but this gene call is untestable without DNA. There are 15 residues in the CDR3. The V gene's germline CDR1 is SEHNR and CDR2 FQNEAQ (reference sequence). The CDR3 reads CASSSGDRDPYEQYF.